This T cell receptor (beta chain) originates from a study of blood T cells in healthy people across ages. Study-wide results and limits: Compared with aged donors, long-lived donors showed fewer expanded clones, suggesting selection.

Together with a sample-barcoded 5' primer, a J-beta primer mix was included in a second PCR lasting about 7 to 12 cycles. TCRdb analysed the 5' RACE reads with MiXCR anew, one entry per CDR3 protein. The sample shows hundreds of thousands of distinct CDR3 sequences, under 25% of them seen only once. The V and J ends lost 1 base and 10 bases, in that order; junction bases with no gene match: 6. CDR1 is DFQATT, CDR2 SNEGSKA, per germline (reference sequence). The CDR3 is 13 residues long. As to this clonotype: Its antigen remains unknown.

It was roughly 10 milliliters of peripheral blood that were drawn from each donor. Total RNA, at least 6 micrograms per sample, was extracted from PBMCs. The receptor comes from a man aged 65-85 years in good health. The chain links TRBV20-1 to TRBJ1-4; 7 nucleotides line up with TRBD1. Specimen: blood. The CDR3 sequence: CSARVGQGGKLFF. CDR3 DNA sequence: TGCAGTGCTAGAGTGGGCCAGGGGGGAAAACTGTTTTTT.